This TCR beta chain originates from a study of T-cell reconstitution after alpha-beta-depleted transplantation in children (TCRdb year 2016). Some background on the complete study: The study quantitatively tracked T-cell immune reconstitution after TCRalphabeta/CD19-depleted allogeneic hematopoietic cell transplantation in children using TCR repertoire profiling. The study at large found these results: The high TCRbeta diversity at day 60 in some patients was ascribed to recipient T cells and intrathymic progenitors that had survived conditioning. Hyperexpanded clone frequencies declined over subsequent months; after one year, T-cell counts and TCRbeta diversity were mostly attributed to newly produced T cells. About two months after transplant, the apparently early recovery of alphabetaT-cell counts reportedly depended on just several hundred clones that had expanded rapidly and came from non-depleted graft cells.

Trimming takes 3 bases from V and 8 bases from J, and the germline ends sit 7 bases apart. The CDR3 covers 11 residues, taking in both the cysteine and the phenylalanine. CDR3 DNA only is kept here, 33 bases in frame from base 1. Taken from the germline V gene, the CDR1 and CDR2 loops are SQVTM and ANQGSEA. The method was PCR. The sample was run on an Illumina HiSeq 2500. TCR library preparation used molecular barcoding, with unique molecular identifiers applied to normalize quantification of the TCRbeta repertoire. Through fastp at Q25 and MiXCR, TCRdb rebuilt clones from the public reads, retaining in-frame beta chains. CDR3 protein sequences are deduplicated, and each keeps its most common genes and DNA. In all, the sample holds 700,000 to 850,000 distinct CDR3 sequences, and roughly 15% of those were seen once. The ten most abundant clones make up approximately 4.5% of the sample. As for this clonotype: There is no known antigen for this receptor. No quality values exist for individual bases; no much larger clone is one base distant.

According to the study, the label for this sample's treatment or condition signals: allogeneic hematopoietic cell transplantation with graft depleted of TCRalphabeta T cells and CD19 B cells. TCRalphabeta/CD19-depleted allogeneic hematopoietic cell grafts were given to the transplant recipients, all of whom were children. The V and J genes are TRBV29-1 and TRBJ2-2; no D gene call is confident. This receptor was taken from a male patient younger than 18 who had a stem cell transplant for acute lymphoblastic leukemia, so the T cells may come from the graft donor. Sample: PBMCs, mostly from graft donor cells, taken 360 days after TCRalphabeta/CD19-depleted stem cell transplant. The CDR3 loop reads CSVDELGELFF. The nucleotide sequence is TGCAGCGTTGATGAGTTGGGGGAGCTGTTTTTT.